This TCR beta chain was captured by sequencing in a study of technical replicates of blood from a handful of donors. Method: immunoSEQ multiplex PCR; TCRdb's copy keeps in-frame clones and lacks some. The profile shows tens of thousands of clones, over 95% of them singletons. V dropped 10 bases and J dropped 2 bases, with 15 bases sitting between them. CDR1 ENHRY and CDR2 SYGVKD come from the germline V gene. The CDR3 is 13 amino acids. This receptor was obtained from a human donor in good health. The sequencing input was T cells isolated from PBMCs. The chain carries TRBV10-3 and TRBJ2-7, with D perhaps matching TRBD2 (6 bases). Written as DNA, the CDR3 is TGTGCCACTCGCGGAGGGGACCCCTACGAGCAGTACTTC. It is translated as CATRGGDPYEQYF.